What follows are 14 T cell receptor beta chains derived from one specimen sequenced in a study of cytomegalovirus exposure and HLA in healthy donors. Vbeta (60) and Jbeta (13) primers were used in the PCR. Here immunoSEQ multiplex PCR was the method, and the copy in TCRdb shows in-frame clones only, minus some. The sample lists hundreds of thousands of clones; around 80% were seen once. Sequencing input: PBMCs. The receptors originated from a man aged 18-30 years in good health and CMV-seronegative.

V gene TRBV5-1 combines with J gene TRBJ2-7; 9 bases map to TRBD2. The trim removed 1 base at V and 2 bases at J, leaving 4 bases unmatched. Germline V gene data show CDR1 as SGHRS and CDR2 as YFSETQ. The CDR3 is 15 residues long. The CDR3 sequence is CASSLMQRGAYEQYF. The CDR3 DNA is TGCGCCAGCAGCTTGATGCAGCGGGGGGCCTACGAGCAGTACTTC.

The genes are TRBV2 and TRBJ2-7, with D possibly being TRBD1 (6 bases). The CDR3 consists of 14 residues. V was shortened by 10 bases and J by 3 bases, with 19 bases between the two germline ends. Germline V gene sequence: CDR1 SNHLY, CDR2 FYNNEI. For the CDR3, the DNA is TGTGCCACTGGCCCTGGACAGACAAACTACGAGCAGTACTTC. Translation: CATGPGQTNYEQYF.

This clone was picked up one time. The sample carries other DNA sequences with the same CDR3. The chain uses TRBV18 and TRBJ1-2; tentative D call: TRBD1 (6 bases). Trimming shortened V by 6 bases and J by 1 base, and 6 bases separated the two germline ends. Germline lookup yields CDR1 KGHSH and CDR2 LQKENI. The CDR3 consists of 12 residues. The chain's CDR3 is CASSDSNYGYTF. In DNA, the CDR3 is TGTGCCAGCTCGGACAGTAACTATGGCTACACCTTC. Together with reference TRBV18 and TRBJ1-2, the CDR3 gives the full variable domain: NAGVMQNPRHLVRRRGQEARLRCSPMKGHSHVYWYRQLPEEGLKFMVYLQKENIIDESGMPKERFSAEFPKEGPSILRIQQVVRGDSAAYFCASSDSNYGYTFGSGTRLTVV.

This chain joins TRBV4-1 and TRBJ2-1; D is unresolved. Germline lookup yields CDR1 MGHRA and CDR2 YSYEKL. The germline V and J ends were trimmed by 4 bases and 4 bases, with 14 bases remaining between them. The CDR3 extends over 15 amino acids. The CDR3 protein is CASSPKRHYYNEQFF. For the CDR3, the DNA is TGCGCCAGCAGCCCAAAACGCCACTATTACAATGAGCAGTTCTTC.

This chain joins TRBV6-5 and TRBJ2-7; D is possibly TRBD2 (6 bases). The germline CDR1 and CDR2 sequences are MNHEY and SVGAGI. V lost 6 bases and J 0 bases, leaving 15 bases between the germline ends. There are 15 residues in the CDR3. The CDR3 DNA reads as TGTGCCAGCAGCTACGGGAGCGTCAGCTCCTACGAGCAGTACTTC. This codes for CASSYGSVSSYEQYF.

The chain combines TRBV2 with TRBJ2-7; D uncertain. Germline V gene data show CDR1 as SNHLY and CDR2 as FYNNEI. V was pared by 4 bases and J by 4 bases, with 8 bases between. The CDR3 is 12 residues long. CDR3 sequence reads: CASSAANYEQYF. The CDR3 bases are TGTGCCAGCAGTGCAGCTAATTACGAGCAGTACTTC.

The chain couples TRBV6-1 to TRBJ2-5; 7 bases match TRBD1. Unmatched junction bases numbered 7, after V lost 10 bases and J lost 2 bases. From germline, CDR1 is MNHNS and CDR2 SASEGT. The CDR3 runs 13 residues. The CDR3 is CATSGTAQETQYF. CDR3 bases: TGTGCCACTTCAGGGACAGCTCAAGAGACCCAGTACTTC.

V gene TRBV5-5 combines with J gene TRBJ1-2, with D possibly being TRBD1 (6 bases). Looked up from germline, CDR1 is SGHKS and CDR2 is YYEKEE (reference sequence). Trimming left V 3 bases short and J 5 bases short, with 14 bases between. The CDR3 loop spans 14 amino acids. In DNA form, the CDR3 reads TGTGCCAGCAGCTCGCCAAGGGGGTCTTATGGCTACACCTTC. It is translated as CASSSPRGSYGYTF.

The J gene is TRBJ2-3, the V gene TRBV5-1; 16 bases match TRBD2. The CDR3 is made up of 17 amino acids. CDR1 is SGHRS, CDR2 YFSETQ, per germline. The trim removed 3 bases at V and 6 bases at J, leaving 7 bases unmatched. Here the CDR3 DNA reads TGCGCCAGCAGCTGGGGACTAGCGGGAGGGCCTTTGGATACGCAGTATTTT. Encoded protein: CASSWGLAGGPLDTQYF. The variable domain in full, with the rest retrieved from reference TRBV5-1 and TRBJ2-3, is KAGVTQTPRYLIKTRGQQVTLSCSPISGHRSVSWYQQTPGQGLQFLFEYFSETQRNKGNFPGRFSGRQFSNSRSEMNVSTLELGDSALYLCASSWGLAGGPLDTQYFGPGTRLTVL.

This chain uses TRBV5-1 with TRBJ1-4; D might be TRBD1 (5 bases). V was clipped by 5 bases and J by 7 bases, with 15 bases between them. This CDR3 has 14 residues. Per the germline V gene, CDR1 is SGHRS and CDR2 is YFSETQ. CDR3 in amino acids: CASSSGGRAEKLFF. The CDR3 DNA sequence: TGCGCCAGCAGTTCGGGGGGGAGAGCTGAAAAACTGTTTTTT.

The chain carries TRBV5-1 and TRBJ2-3, with 7 bases that match TRBD2. Germline V gene data show CDR1 as SGHRS and CDR2 as YFSETQ. V was pared by 4 bases and J by 4 bases, with 12 bases of the junction left unmatched. The CDR3 has 16 residues. The CDR3 is CASSPTGLTPPDTQYF. The CDR3 nucleotides read TGCGCCAGCAGCCCAACGGGACTAACTCCCCCAGATACGCAGTATTTT.

This clone was detected a few times. V gene TRBV5-6 combines with J gene TRBJ1-2; TRBD1 matches at 8 bases. Germline-derived CDR1 and CDR2 are SGHDT and YYEEEE. The CDR3 is 16 residues long. V shed 3 bases and J 8 bases; nucleotides not matched to a gene: 15. The CDR3 DNA reads TGTGCCAGCAGCTCTGAACGGACAGGGCGGTTGCGGGGCTACACCTTC. Protein: CASSSERTGRLRGYTF.

The CDR3: CASSYSTGASSYEQYF. Here the CDR3 DNA reads TGTGCCAGCAGTTACTCGACAGGCGCGAGCTCCTACGAGCAGTACTTC. The gene calls are TRBV6-6 and TRBJ2-7; perhaps TRBD1 as D (6 bases). V was cut by 0 bases and J by 0 bases, with 12 bases left in between. The CDR3 totals 16 residues. Per the germline V gene, CDR1 is MNHNY and CDR2 is SVGAGI (reference sequence).

This clone is a singleton in its sample. The rearrangement joins TRBV19 to TRBJ2-1; TRBD2 might be the D (6 bases). V was trimmed by 1 base and J by 4 bases, leaving 11 bases between them. CDR1 is LNHDA and CDR2 is SQIVND in the germline V gene (reference sequence). This CDR3 contains 15 residues. The CDR3 region is CASSIGASAYNEQFF. DNA for the CDR3: TGTGCCAGTAGTATAGGGGCTAGCGCTTACAATGAGCAGTTCTTC.